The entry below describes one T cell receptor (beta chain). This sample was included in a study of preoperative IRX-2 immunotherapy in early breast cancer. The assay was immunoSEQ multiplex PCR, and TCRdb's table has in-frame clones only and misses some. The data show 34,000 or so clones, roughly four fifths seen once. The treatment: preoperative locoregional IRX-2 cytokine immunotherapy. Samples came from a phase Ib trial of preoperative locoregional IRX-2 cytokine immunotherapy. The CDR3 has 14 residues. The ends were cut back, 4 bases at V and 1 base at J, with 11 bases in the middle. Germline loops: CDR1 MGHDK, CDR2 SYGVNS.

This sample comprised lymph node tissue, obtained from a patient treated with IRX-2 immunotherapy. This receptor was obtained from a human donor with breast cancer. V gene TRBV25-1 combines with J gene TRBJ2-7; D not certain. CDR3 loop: CASSGSHGSYEQYF. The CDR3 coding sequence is TGTGCCAGCAGTGGGTCACACGGTTCCTACGAGCAGTACTTC.